A single T cell receptor beta chain is shown here with its context. Its antigen is still unknown. CDR3 length equals 16 residues. Germline V gives CDR1 MNHNY, CDR2 SVGAGI (reference sequence). The ends lost 10 bases at V and 0 bases at J; junction bases unmatched: 11. This sample was taken from a study of cytomegalovirus exposure and HLA in healthy donors. Study results and limitations: Presence/absence analyses rested on an assumption that sequencing depth was roughly uniform across donors. Association of a missense DCLRE1C variant with TCR beta V- and J-gene trimming was reported in a later analysis. Later work showed greater clonal expansion in HLA-associated TCR beta chains than in equally common others.

PCR primers comprised 60 Vbeta and 13 Jbeta primers. TCRdb's table, derived via immunoSEQ multiplex PCR, lists solely in-frame clones and lacks some. The table shows 85,000 to 90,000 clones, with around four fifths occurring only once. The specimen was PBMCs. The chain employs TRBV6-6 and TRBJ1-3; 8 nucleotides agree with TRBD1. The sequence derives from a man aged 25 to 40 in good health and CMV-seronegative. The DNA of the CDR3 is TGTGCCACGTCGTGGACAGGGCTAAGCTCTGGAAACACCATATATTTT. This sequence encodes CATSWTGLSSGNTIYF.